These T cell receptor beta chains were read from a single sample in a study of control samples from healthy donors and cancer patients. Measured with immunoSEQ multiplex PCR; TCRdb has only the in-frame clones, and not every one. The sample holds 70,000 or so clones, approximately 80% seen once. The specimen was blood. The receptor source for this set is a man between 45 and 60 years old in good health. Each CDR3 is given with its conserved first and last residue. Each record gives: clone size, D gene, J gene, V gene, CDR3 length, CDR3 DNA, CDR3 protein. D genes are given only for firm matches. A row's size may be missing; if present it is once, few, many or a size class.

abundance: once
d_gene: NA
j_gene: TRBJ2-3
v_gene: TRBV7-2
len: 13
CDR3nt: TGTGCCAGCAGCTTAGCCGGCAGGGTGGTTCGGTATTTT
CDR3aa: CASSLAGRVVRYF

abundance: once
d_gene: NA
j_gene: TRBJ1-4
v_gene: TRBV25-1
len: 14
CDR3nt: TGTGCCAGCAGTGAGATTAGGGACGAGGAAAAACTGTTTTTT
CDR3aa: CASSEIRDEEKLFF

abundance: NA
d_gene: NA
j_gene: TRBJ2-3
v_gene: TRBV7-3
len: 15
CDR3nt: TGTGCCAGCAGCTTAATTGGGGGCGGCACAGATACGCAGTATTTT
CDR3aa: CASSLIGGGTDTQYF

abundance: NA
d_gene: TRBD1
j_gene: TRBJ1-6
v_gene: TRBV6-5
len: 13
CDR3nt: TGTGCCAGCAGAGGACAGGCAAATTCACCCCTCCACTTT
CDR3aa: CASRGQANSPLHF

abundance: NA
d_gene: NA
j_gene: TRBJ2-3
v_gene: TRBV3-1/TRBV3-2
len: 13
CDR3nt: TGTGCCGTAGAGGGTAGCGGTCCAGATACGCAGTATTTT
CDR3aa: CAVEGSGPDTQYF

abundance: NA
d_gene: NA
j_gene: TRBJ2-5
v_gene: TRBV25-1
len: 14
CDR3nt: TGTGCCAGCAGTGACCCGGGGCCTGGCGAGACCCAGTACTTC
CDR3aa: CASSDPGPGETQYF

abundance: NA
d_gene: NA
j_gene: TRBJ2-1
v_gene: TRBV19
len: 13
CDR3nt: TGTGCCACTCAATTGGGGAACGGGAATGAGCAGTTCTTC
CDR3aa: CATQLGNGNEQFF

abundance: NA
d_gene: NA
j_gene: TRBJ2-3
v_gene: TRBV19
len: 13
CDR3nt: TGTGCCAGTAGTATGATCCCGGCAGATACGCAGTATTTT
CDR3aa: CASSMIPADTQYF

abundance: NA
d_gene: NA
j_gene: TRBJ1-2
v_gene: TRBV7-9
len: 14
CDR3nt: TGTGCCAGCACCCTCAGCCCGTCTAACTATGGCTACACCTTC
CDR3aa: CASTLSPSNYGYTF

abundance: NA
d_gene: NA
j_gene: TRBJ2-7
v_gene: TRBV6-5
len: 16
CDR3nt: TGTGCCAGCAGTTTTAACCGAGAGTTGAGCTCCTACGAGCAGTACTTC
CDR3aa: CASSFNRELSSYEQYF

abundance: once
d_gene: TRBD2
j_gene: TRBJ2-7
v_gene: TRBV7-6
len: 16
CDR3nt: TGTGCCAGCAGCCCGGGACTAGCGGGAGGGATCTACGAGCAGTACTTC
CDR3aa: CASSPGLAGGIYEQYF

abundance: NA
d_gene: NA
j_gene: TRBJ1-2
v_gene: TRBV6-5
len: 14
CDR3nt: TGTGCCAGCAGTTTACAGGGAGAGGCGAAGGGCTACACCTTC
CDR3aa: CASSLQGEAKGYTF

abundance: NA
d_gene: TRBD2
j_gene: TRBJ2-1
v_gene: TRBV7-2
len: 12
CDR3nt: TGTGCCAGCAGCTTCGGGACTAGCGCGCAGTTCTTC
CDR3aa: CASSFGTSAQFF

abundance: few
d_gene: TRBD1
j_gene: TRBJ2-3
v_gene: TRBV19
len: 16
CDR3nt: TGTGCCAGTACCAATCCCGGGACAGGGGTTACAGATACGCAGTATTTT
CDR3aa: CASTNPGTGVTDTQYF

abundance: NA
d_gene: NA
j_gene: TRBJ2-7
v_gene: TRBV5-1
len: 14
CDR3nt: TGCGCCAGCAGCAGCGAGGGGCGGGGATACGAGCAGTACTTC
CDR3aa: CASSSEGRGYEQYF

abundance: NA
d_gene: NA
j_gene: TRBJ2-3
v_gene: TRBV28
len: 16
CDR3nt: TGTGCCAGCAGTTTGGGGGAGCCCTACTCCACAGATACGCAGTATTTT
CDR3aa: CASSLGEPYSTDTQYF

abundance: NA
d_gene: NA
j_gene: TRBJ1-5
v_gene: TRBV3-1/TRBV3-2
len: 15
CDR3nt: TGTGCCAGCAGCCAAGATCGGGCGGGCAATCAGCCCCAGCATTTT
CDR3aa: CASSQDRAGNQPQHF

abundance: NA
d_gene: TRBD1
j_gene: TRBJ2-1
v_gene: TRBV25-1
len: 15
CDR3nt: TGTGCCAGCAGTACGACCCGGGACAGGGGATTAGAACAGTTCTTC
CDR3aa: CASSTTRDRGLEQFF

abundance: once
d_gene: TRBD2
j_gene: TRBJ2-7
v_gene: TRBV5-1
len: 19
CDR3nt: TGCGCCAGCAGCCTGAGGAGCGGGACCGCCCTTAAAAGCTCCTACGAGCAGTACTTC
CDR3aa: CASSLRSGTALKSSYEQYF

abundance: NA
d_gene: NA
j_gene: TRBJ1-4
v_gene: TRBV15
len: 11
CDR3nt: TGTGCCACCAGCAGAGATGAAAAACTGTTTTTT
CDR3aa: CATSRDEKLFF

abundance: NA
d_gene: NA
j_gene: TRBJ1-1
v_gene: TRBV5-1
len: 13
CDR3nt: TGCGCCAGCAGCTTGAACGGCGACACTGAAGCTTTCTTT
CDR3aa: CASSLNGDTEAFF

abundance: NA
d_gene: TRBD2
j_gene: TRBJ2-5
v_gene: TRBV19
len: 16
CDR3nt: TGTGCCAGTTCCCCTTCCCGGCGGGGGGTGAAAGAGACCCAGTACTTC
CDR3aa: CASSPSRRGVKETQYF

abundance: NA
d_gene: NA
j_gene: TRBJ2-1
v_gene: TRBV10-3
len: 12
CDR3nt: TGTGCCATCAGGCCAGGACAGCGGGAGCAGTTCTTC
CDR3aa: CAIRPGQREQFF

abundance: few
d_gene: TRBD1
j_gene: TRBJ1-2
v_gene: TRBV7-8
len: 15
CDR3nt: TGTGCCAGCAGCCCCGGACAGGGTTCAAACGACGGCTACACCTTC
CDR3aa: CASSPGQGSNDGYTF

abundance: NA
d_gene: TRBD2
j_gene: TRBJ2-7
v_gene: TRBV10-3
len: 13
CDR3nt: TGTGCCACCGCCGGCGGGGGTTCCTACGAGCAGTACTTC
CDR3aa: CATAGGGSYEQYF

abundance: once
d_gene: NA
j_gene: TRBJ1-2
v_gene: TRBV19
len: 12
CDR3nt: TGTGCCAGTATGACGACAGCCTATGGCTACACCTTC
CDR3aa: CASMTTAYGYTF

abundance: NA
d_gene: TRBD1
j_gene: TRBJ1-3
v_gene: TRBV6-5
len: 15
CDR3nt: TGTGCCAGCAGTTACCGGGGACAGGGGGCCTACACCATATATTTT
CDR3aa: CASSYRGQGAYTIYF

abundance: NA
d_gene: NA
j_gene: TRBJ2-7
v_gene: TRBV4-3
len: 14
CDR3nt: TGCGCCAGCAGCCAAGGCGTTACGACCGGCGAGCAGTACTTC
CDR3aa: CASSQGVTTGEQYF

abundance: NA
d_gene: NA
j_gene: TRBJ2-1
v_gene: TRBV6-5
len: 12
CDR3nt: TGTGCCAGCAGAATAAGCGGCAATGAGCAGTTCTTC
CDR3aa: CASRISGNEQFF

abundance: NA
d_gene: NA
j_gene: TRBJ2-3
v_gene: TRBV2
len: 13
CDR3nt: TGTGCCAGCAGTGAACGGAGCACAGATACGCAGTATTTT
CDR3aa: CASSERSTDTQYF

abundance: NA
d_gene: TRBD1
j_gene: TRBJ2-1
v_gene: TRBV28
len: 13
CDR3nt: TGTGCCAGCAGTTGGACAGGGGGCGCCGGTCAGTTCTTC
CDR3aa: CASSWTGGAGQFF

abundance: NA
d_gene: TRBD1
j_gene: TRBJ1-3
v_gene: TRBV7-8
len: 13
CDR3nt: TGTGCCAGCAGCCGGGACAGTCGAAACACCATATATTTT
CDR3aa: CASSRDSRNTIYF

abundance: few
d_gene: NA
j_gene: TRBJ2-3
v_gene: TRBV12-3/TRBV12-4
len: 12
CDR3nt: TGTGCCAGCAGTTTGAATCAGGGCACGCAGTATTTT
CDR3aa: CASSLNQGTQYF

abundance: NA
d_gene: NA
j_gene: TRBJ2-7
v_gene: TRBV9
len: 13
CDR3nt: TGTGCCAGCAGCGGGCACCGGGCCTACGAGCAGTACTTC
CDR3aa: CASSGHRAYEQYF

abundance: once
d_gene: NA
j_gene: TRBJ1-1
v_gene: TRBV14
len: 16
CDR3nt: TGTGCCAGCAGCCAAGAGATCAGGGTGTTACGCACTGAAGCTTTCTTT
CDR3aa: CASSQEIRVLRTEAFF

abundance: NA
d_gene: NA
j_gene: TRBJ2-7
v_gene: TRBV2
len: 14
CDR3nt: TGTGCCAGCAGTTCAGAACGCCAAGCCTACGAGCAGTACTTC
CDR3aa: CASSSERQAYEQYF

abundance: few
d_gene: NA
j_gene: TRBJ1-6
v_gene: TRBV19
len: 14
CDR3nt: TGTGCCAGTACCCTGAATTGGGAAAATTCACCCCTCCACTTT
CDR3aa: CASTLNWENSPLHF

abundance: NA
d_gene: NA
j_gene: TRBJ1-1
v_gene: TRBV4-3
len: 13
CDR3nt: TGCGCCAGCAGCCAAGTGAGAGGGCTTGAAGCTTTCTTT
CDR3aa: CASSQVRGLEAFF

abundance: NA
d_gene: NA
j_gene: TRBJ2-7
v_gene: TRBV9
len: 13
CDR3nt: TGTGCCAGCAGCGTATCCAACTCCTACGAGCAGTACTTC
CDR3aa: CASSVSNSYEQYF

abundance: NA
d_gene: NA
j_gene: TRBJ1-2
v_gene: TRBV30
len: 14
CDR3nt: NA
CDR3aa: CAWSVHFGNYGYTF

abundance: NA
d_gene: NA
j_gene: TRBJ2-7
v_gene: TRBV6-5
len: 15
CDR3nt: TGTGCCAGCAGTTACTCGAAATCGGGGAAGGCAACGCAGTACTTC
CDR3aa: CASSYSKSGKATQYF

abundance: NA
d_gene: NA
j_gene: TRBJ2-7
v_gene: TRBV6-6
len: 15
CDR3nt: TGTGCCAGCAGCCCGATCGCGGGTTACTCCTACGAGCAGTACTTC
CDR3aa: CASSPIAGYSYEQYF

abundance: NA
d_gene: NA
j_gene: TRBJ2-3
v_gene: TRBV5-4
len: 14
CDR3nt: TGTGCCAGCAGTAGCGAGCGGAGCACAGATACGCAGTATTTT
CDR3aa: CASSSERSTDTQYF

abundance: few
d_gene: NA
j_gene: TRBJ2-7
v_gene: TRBV2
len: 15
CDR3nt: TGTGCCAGCAGTGAGTTCACTGTTGTTACCTACGAGCAGTACTTC
CDR3aa: CASSEFTVVTYEQYF

abundance: NA
d_gene: TRBD1
j_gene: TRBJ1-6
v_gene: TRBV27
len: 17
CDR3nt: TGTGCCAGCAGTTTTTATAGGGGGCGAGGGGTAAATTCACCCCTCCACTTT
CDR3aa: CASSFYRGRGVNSPLHF

abundance: NA
d_gene: NA
j_gene: TRBJ1-2
v_gene: TRBV27
len: 13
CDR3nt: TGTGCCAGCAGTGGTGACATACAGGATGGCTACACCTTC
CDR3aa: CASSGDIQDGYTF

abundance: NA
d_gene: NA
j_gene: TRBJ1-5
v_gene: TRBV28
len: 14
CDR3nt: TGTGCCAGCAGGCCCGGACAGACATATCAGCCCCAGCATTTT
CDR3aa: CASRPGQTYQPQHF

abundance: NA
d_gene: NA
j_gene: TRBJ1-1
v_gene: TRBV5-8
len: 13
CDR3nt: TGTGCCAGCAGCTGGGACTCAGGCGCTGAAGCTTTCTTT
CDR3aa: CASSWDSGAEAFF

abundance: many
d_gene: NA
j_gene: TRBJ1-2
v_gene: TRBV12-3/TRBV12-4
len: 13
CDR3nt: TGTGCCAGCAGTCCAAACCTAATCGTGGGCTACACCTTC
CDR3aa: CASSPNLIVGYTF

abundance: NA
d_gene: TRBD1
j_gene: TRBJ1-3
v_gene: TRBV10-3
len: 21
CDR3nt: TGTGCCATCAGTGAGTCTTGGTTCGTGAGTTCGTCGACAGGGGTTGGAAACACCATATATTTT
CDR3aa: CAISESWFVSSSTGVGNTIYF

abundance: NA
d_gene: TRBD2
j_gene: TRBJ2-1
v_gene: TRBV15
len: 13
CDR3nt: TGTGCCACCAGCATTGGGACTAGCGGAGAGCAGTTCTTC
CDR3aa: CATSIGTSGEQFF

abundance: NA
d_gene: NA
j_gene: TRBJ1-2
v_gene: TRBV10-3
len: 15
CDR3nt: TGTGCCATCAGAGAGGCAGGGAATTCTGGAAGTGGCTACACCTTC
CDR3aa: CAIREAGNSGSGYTF

abundance: few
d_gene: NA
j_gene: TRBJ1-6
v_gene: TRBV19
len: 14
CDR3nt: TGTGCCAGTAGTATAGTGAAGGGTACTGCACCCCTCCACTTT
CDR3aa: CASSIVKGTAPLHF

abundance: NA
d_gene: NA
j_gene: TRBJ2-1
v_gene: TRBV11-1
len: 16
CDR3nt: TGTGCCAGCAAGTCGGGACCACCTACAAGGGGCAATGAGCAGTTCTTC
CDR3aa: CASKSGPPTRGNEQFF

abundance: NA
d_gene: NA
j_gene: TRBJ1-4
v_gene: TRBV9
len: 15
CDR3nt: TGTGCCAGCAGCGTAGGGGGCGGCCTGAATGAAAAACTGTTTTTT
CDR3aa: CASSVGGGLNEKLFF

abundance: NA
d_gene: NA
j_gene: TRBJ2-7
v_gene: TRBV7-2
len: 12
CDR3nt: TGTGCCAGCAGCTTATCCGGCTACGAGCAGTACTTC
CDR3aa: CASSLSGYEQYF

abundance: once
d_gene: NA
j_gene: TRBJ2-5
v_gene: TRBV5-1
len: 15
CDR3nt: TGCGCCAGCAGCTTGGGGGCTCAGGGGAAAGAGACCCAGTACTTC
CDR3aa: CASSLGAQGKETQYF

abundance: NA
d_gene: TRBD2
j_gene: TRBJ2-7
v_gene: TRBV9
len: 17
CDR3nt: TGTGCCAGCACCGCCGGGACTACACAGATCAGAAACTACGAGCAGTACTTC
CDR3aa: CASTAGTTQIRNYEQYF

abundance: NA
d_gene: TRBD1
j_gene: TRBJ1-4
v_gene: TRBV27
len: 14
CDR3nt: TGTGCCAGCAGTTTCCACCGACAGGGAGAAAAACTGTTTTTT
CDR3aa: CASSFHRQGEKLFF

abundance: NA
d_gene: NA
j_gene: TRBJ2-7
v_gene: TRBV11-2
len: 14
CDR3nt: TGTGCCAGCAGCTTAGCGCCAGGGCGCTACGAGCAGTACTTC
CDR3aa: CASSLAPGRYEQYF